This T cell receptor beta chain was profiled in a study of PD-L1 blockade in urothelial cancer. Time point in this sample: pretreatment peripheral blood. The ends lost 7 bases at V and 8 bases at J; junction bases unmatched: 6. Germline CDR1 SNHLY, CDR2 FYNNEI. The CDR3 contains 12 residues. Measured with immunoSEQ multiplex PCR; TCRdb has only the in-frame clones, and not every one. Found here are 35,000 to 45,000 clones, about 89% of them singletons; the top ten hold over 9%. This sequence originates from a woman aged 55-69 years with urothelial cancer. Here the sequenced sample was PBMCs, taken around atezolizumab (anti-PD-L1) treatment. The chain has TRBV2 and TRBJ1-2; TRBD1 matches at 8 bases. The CDR3 reads CASNGQGPGYTF. The CDR3 DNA reads as TGTGCCAGCAATGGACAGGGACCCGGCTACACCTTC.